This entry lists 30 T cell receptor beta chains sequenced from one sample in a study of blood T cells in healthy people across ages. The use of a sample-barcoded 5' primer and a J-beta primer mix characterized a second PCR of about 7 to 12 cycles. TCRdb re-analysed the 5' RACE reads in MiXCR, keeping a single row per CDR3 protein. The sample carries 700,000 to 800,000 distinct CDR3 sequences, roughly 47% recorded once. Sequencing used blood. The source of these receptors is a woman aged 55-69 years in good health.

This clonotype was recorded only once. A much larger clone is a single base away; this may be a read error. V is TRBV27 and J is TRBJ2-3, with unresolved D. CDR1 is MNHEY, CDR2 SMNVEV, per germline (reference sequence). The CDR3 covers 11 residues. Deletions cut 10 bases from V and 1 base from J, with 6 bases between. CDR3 sequence reads: CAIKRTDTQYF. CDR3 nucleotides: TGTGCCATCAAACGCACAGATACGCAGTATTTT.

This sequence joins TRBV11-3 and TRBJ2-5, with 8 bases matching TRBD1. Gene TRBJ2-1 matches the end of the DNA better, so the J call may be wrong. The CDR3 is made up of 13 amino acids. Germline CDR1 and CDR2: SGHNT and YENEEA. The CDR3 reads CASSFKQGETQFF. In DNA, the CDR3 is TGTGCCAGCAGCTTCAAACAGGGGGAGACCCAGTTCTTC.

The table lists this clonotype with a few counts. The rearrangement joins TRBV27 to TRBJ2-2; D is possibly TRBD1 (5 bases). V was trimmed by 8 bases and J by 1 base, leaving 5 bases between them. The CDR3 length is 12 residues. The germline CDR1 and CDR2 sequences are MNHEY and SMNVEV (reference sequence). CDR3 DNA sequence: TGTGCCAGCCAGGGGAACACCGGGGAGCTGTTTTTT. It specifies CASQGNTGELFF.

The CDR3 sequence: CASSLPSGRGADTQYF. In DNA, the CDR3 is TGTGCCAGCAGCCTACCTAGCGGGAGGGGCGCAGATACGCAGTATTTT. This rearrangement joins TRBV7-2 to TRBJ2-3; the match to TRBD2 covers 12 bases. The germline gives CDR1 SGHTA, CDR2 FQGNSA. The length of the CDR3 is 16 residues. The V and J ends lost 5 bases and 4 bases, in that order; junction bases with no gene match: 7.

V is TRBV18 and J is TRBJ2-3, with D hard to call. The CDR3 is 13 residues long. Trimming removed 4 bases from V and 0 bases from J, with 5 bases in between. Germline values: CDR1 KGHSH, CDR2 LQKENI. This CDR3 reads CASSQISTDTQYF. The CDR3 DNA reads as TGTGCCAGCTCACAAATAAGCACAGATACGCAGTATTTT.

This clonotype has a count of ten or more. The CDR3 sequence: CASSTKGYSGRAFNEQFF. CDR3 nucleotide sequence: TGTGCCAGCAGCACTAAGGGATATAGCGGGAGGGCCTTCAATGAGCAGTTCTTC. V and J are TRBV21-1 and TRBJ2-1; the D segment call TRBD2 is taken from the table without a DNA check. TRBV21-1 is classified as a pseudogene. The CDR3 contains 18 residues.

V usage is TRBV7-2 and J usage is TRBJ2-2, with D perhaps TRBD1 (7 bases). CDR1 SGHTA and CDR2 FQGNSA come from the germline V gene. The CDR3 has 15 residues. Trimming pared 3 bases from V and 5 bases from J, leaving 13 bases between. Written as DNA, the CDR3 is TGTGCCAGCAGCTTCAGCAGGGGGGCGACCGGGGAGCTGTTTTTT. It encodes CASSFSRGATGELFF.

Worth noting for this clonotype: It may be a read error: a sequence one base away is much more abundant. The chain carries TRBV12-3 or TRBV12-4 and TRBJ2-3, with TRBD2 identical over 9 bases. There are 14 residues in the CDR3. Trimming cost V 5 bases and J 5 bases; bases outside gene matches: 5. The CDR3 bases are TGTGCCAGCAGTGTTAGCGGGAGTAGAGATACGCAGTATTTT. The encoded protein is CASSVSGSRDTQYF.

The chain combines TRBV18 with TRBJ2-7; the D call may be TRBD1 or TRBD2 (5 bases each). The last part of the DNA fits TRBJ2-4 better; the J call may be wrong. This CDR3 region has 17 residues. In germline, CDR1 is KGHSH, CDR2 LQKENI. CDR3 sequence: CASSPPRDELAKNIQYF. In DNA form, the CDR3 reads TGTGCCAGCTCACCACCTCGGGACGAGCTAGCCAAAAACATTCAGTACTTC.

The chain couples TRBV20-1 to TRBJ2-7; 10 bases are shared with TRBD2. The CDR3 loop spans 13 amino acids. Germline V gene data show CDR1 as DFQATT and CDR2 as SNEGSKA (reference sequence). V was pared by 1 base and J by 12 bases, with 9 bases of the junction left unmatched. CDR3 coding DNA: TGCAGTGCTAGAGTCGGGGCTAGCGGGAGATTGTACTTC. It codes for CSARVGASGRLYF.

The chain is built from TRBV20-1 and TRBJ2-7, with 7 bases aligning to TRBD2. This CDR3 contains 14 residues. V lost 1 base to trimming and J lost 7 bases; unmatched junction nucleotides: 10. Germline V lookup: CDR1 DFQATT, CDR2 SNEGSKA (reference sequence). The CDR3 bases are TGCAGTGCTAGAGGGCGGGGGTACTACAATGAGCAGTACTTC. This encodes CSARGRGYYNEQYF.

The V gene is TRBV3-1, the J gene TRBJ2-1; TRBD1 matches 7 bases. The germline gives CDR1 LGHDT, CDR2 YNNKEL (reference sequence). The V segment lost 0 bases and the J segment 10 bases; nucleotides outside the gene matches: 6. The CDR3 consists of 14 residues. The CDR3 reads CASSQDVTGKEQFF. CDR3 DNA sequence: TGTGCCAGCAGCCAAGATGTGACAGGGAAAGAGCAGTTCTTC.

This chain joins TRBV6-1 and TRBJ1-1, with D unresolved. The CDR3 consists of 13 residues. Trimming removed 6 bases at V and 2 bases at J, with 10 bases between. Germline lookup yields CDR1 MNHNS and CDR2 SASEGT. The chain's CDR3 is CASSPHVNTEAFF. The CDR3 DNA sequence: TGTGCCAGCAGCCCTCACGTAAACACTGAAGCTTTCTTT.

This chain links TRBV9 with TRBJ1-2; 9 positions match TRBD1. With 0 bases clipped from V and 4 bases from J, the junction kept 10 bases outside the gene matches. The germline gives CDR1 SGDLS, CDR2 YYNGEE. This CDR3 comprises 17 residues. The chain's CDR3 is CASSVVGVGQGIYGYTF. The CDR3 DNA reads as TGTGCCAGCAGCGTAGTGGGCGTGGGACAGGGAATCTATGGCTACACCTTC.

Regarding this clonotype: Germline and junction disagree at one end, which may indicate a read error. The chain employs TRBV6-2 or TRBV6-3 and TRBJ1-5, with a tentative D call TRBD1 (5 bases). Germline V CDR1 and CDR2: MNHEY, SVGEGT. The CDR3 covers 15 residues. The CDR3 loop is CASRVSVTGNRPQHF. The DNA of the CDR3 is TGTGCCAGCAGAGTGTCAGTCACAGGCAATCGGCCCCAGCATTTT.

CDR3 sequence (DNA): TGTGCTACTAGTTCGGATACGCAGTATTTT. It codes for CATSSDTQYF. The chain has TRBV25-1 and TRBJ2-3; possible D gene TRBD2, 5 bases. The CDR3 has 10 amino acids. Germline CDR1 MGHDK, CDR2 SYGVNS.

The chain employs TRBV20-1 and TRBJ2-7; 11 nucleotides line up with TRBD2. This CDR3 has 15 amino acids. The V gene end was trimmed by 6 bases and the J gene end by 3 bases; junction bases not matched to a gene: 10. Germline V gene sequence: CDR1 DFQATT, CDR2 SNEGSKA (reference sequence). The DNA for the CDR3 is TGCAGTGCGGCCCCAGGAACTAGCGGGGGCTACGAGCAGTACTTC. Translation: CSAAPGTSGGYEQYF.

This sequence joins TRBV4-3 and TRBJ2-1; D not certain. Germline V gene sequence: CDR1 LGHNA, CDR2 YSLEER. V shed 5 bases and J shed 7 bases, with 21 bases lying between them. CDR3 length: 16 amino acids. Here the CDR3 reads CASSNLGARTRNEQFF. The CDR3, as DNA: TGCGCCAGCAGCAACTTGGGTGCTAGAACCCGAAATGAGCAGTTCTTC.

V and J are TRBV7-2 and TRBJ2-5, with D possibly called TRBD1 or TRBD2 (6 bases each). V gave up 1 base and J gave up 5 bases, with 14 bases separating them. The CDR3 has 15 residues. Germline CDR1 and CDR2: SGHTA and FQGNSA. CDR3: CASSLGGAGSETQYF. CDR3 sequence (DNA): TGTGCCAGCAGCTTAGGGGGGGCGGGATCTGAGACCCAGTACTTC. The entire variable domain, with the rest obtained from reference TRBV7-2 and TRBJ2-5, is as follows: GAGVSQSPSNKVTEKGKDVELRCDPISGHTALYWYRQSLGQGLEFLIYFQGNSAPDKSGLPSDRFSAERTGGSVSTLTIQRTQQEDSAVYLCASSLGGAGSETQYFGPGTRLLVL.

The gene calls are TRBV5-1 and TRBJ1-1, with unresolved D. V was cut by 4 bases and J by 3 bases, with 10 bases left in between. The CDR3 covers 13 residues. Germline CDR1 reads SGHRS; CDR2 reads YFSETQ. The CDR3 is CASSVLRYTEAFF. In nucleotides, the CDR3 is TGCGCCAGCAGCGTACTGAGATACACTGAAGCTTTCTTT.

The chain employs TRBV3-1 and TRBJ2-4; 11 bases match TRBD2. The J call is doubtful: the DNA matches TRBJ2-7 better. This CDR3 has 15 residues. Germline CDR1 and CDR2: LGHDT and YNNKEL (reference sequence). Here the CDR3 reads CASSLKTSGKNEQYF. The CDR3 nucleotides are TGTGCCAGCAGCCTGAAGACTAGCGGGAAGAACGAGCAGTACTTC.

This chain links TRBV27 with TRBJ2-1; TRBD1 matches at 7 bases. The germline V gene has CDR1 MNHEY and CDR2 SMNVEV (reference sequence). V lost 0 bases and J lost 8; bases outside the gene matches: 4. This CDR3 comprises 14 residues. The CDR3 sequence: CASSLSAGGYEQFF. For the CDR3, the DNA is TGTGCCAGCAGTTTATCCGCAGGGGGATATGAGCAGTTCTTC.

This clonotype has only a few counts. This chain uses TRBV7-9 with TRBJ2-7; D tentatively reads TRBD1 or TRBD2 (5 bases each). The CDR3 spans 15 residues. With 1 base removed from V and 3 bases from J, the gap between germline ends came to 13 bases. Germline loops: CDR1 SEHNR, CDR2 FQNEAQ (reference sequence). CDR3 coding DNA: TGTGCCAGCAGCTTAGTTTCCCGGGACGGCTACGAGCAGTACTTC. Translation: CASSLVSRDGYEQYF.

The rearrangement links TRBV4-2 to TRBJ2-3; 11 nucleotides align to TRBD2. V dropped 2 bases and J dropped 5; count of bases not matched to a gene: 9. The length of the CDR3 is 17 residues. Per germline, CDR1 LGHNA and CDR2 YNFKEQ. The CDR3 bases are TGTGCCAGCAGCCAACCCGCTAGCGGGAGGCAGAAAGATACGCAGTATTTT. This sequence encodes CASSQPASGRQKDTQYF.

The V call is TRBV10-3, the J call TRBJ1-6, with D perhaps TRBD1 (6 bases). The CDR3 has 14 residues. Germline CDR1 and CDR2: ENHRY and SYGVKD. The ends were cut back, 7 bases at V and 10 bases at J, with 17 bases in the middle. The DNA for the CDR3 is TGTGCCATCAAGGGGGGGGGTGAGGGGTCACCCCTCCACTTT. Protein sequence: CAIKGGGEGSPLHF.

The CDR3 DNA is TGTGCCAGCAGTTCCCCCGGGGGGACCGCCACAGATACGCAGTATTTT. Protein: CASSSPGGTATDTQYF. The chain employs TRBV13 and TRBJ2-3; 7 positions match TRBD2. The germline CDR1 and CDR2 sequences are PRHDT and FYEKMQ (reference sequence). This CDR3 contains 16 residues. Trimming took 6 bases from V and 2 from J; bases not matched to a gene: 11.

The rearrangement joins TRBV5-1 to TRBJ2-1; a weak D match, TRBD1 (6 bases). Germline assignment: CDR1 SGHRS and CDR2 YFSETQ. Trimming took 4 bases from V and 6 from J, leaving 14 bases between them. The CDR3 has 14 amino acids. CDR3 sequence (DNA): TGCGCCAGCAGCCCAACGACAGGACTCAATGAGCAGTTCTTC. This codes for CASSPTTGLNEQFF.

The V and J genes are TRBV2 and TRBJ2-1, with TRBD1 identical over 7 bases. This CDR3 has 15 amino acids. In germline, CDR1 is SNHLY, CDR2 FYNNEI. V dropped 4 bases and J dropped 7; count of bases not matched to a gene: 10. The CDR3: CASSALGQETNEQFF. The CDR3 DNA is TGTGCCAGCAGTGCGTTAGGACAGGAGACGAATGAGCAGTTCTTC.

The rearrangement uses TRBV27 and TRBJ2-5; a possible D gene is TRBD2 (6 bases). CDR1 is MNHEY and CDR2 is SMNVEV in the germline V gene (reference sequence). The CDR3 spans 16 residues. V was pared by 3 bases and J by 1 base, with 15 bases between. The CDR3 sequence: CASSFWGRRVQETQYF. The CDR3, as DNA: TGTGCCAGCAGTTTTTGGGGGAGGAGGGTCCAAGAGACCCAGTACTTC.

The V gene is TRBV5-1, the J gene TRBJ2-5, with 7 bases that match TRBD1. Germline CDR1 is SGHRS and CDR2 is YFSETQ. The length of the CDR3 is 16 residues. Trimming took 0 bases from V and 5 from J; bases not matched to a gene: 10. In DNA, the CDR3 is TGCGCCAGCAGCTTGGAATGGACAGGAAGAACCGAGACCCAGTACTTC. Residues: CASSLEWTGRTETQYF.